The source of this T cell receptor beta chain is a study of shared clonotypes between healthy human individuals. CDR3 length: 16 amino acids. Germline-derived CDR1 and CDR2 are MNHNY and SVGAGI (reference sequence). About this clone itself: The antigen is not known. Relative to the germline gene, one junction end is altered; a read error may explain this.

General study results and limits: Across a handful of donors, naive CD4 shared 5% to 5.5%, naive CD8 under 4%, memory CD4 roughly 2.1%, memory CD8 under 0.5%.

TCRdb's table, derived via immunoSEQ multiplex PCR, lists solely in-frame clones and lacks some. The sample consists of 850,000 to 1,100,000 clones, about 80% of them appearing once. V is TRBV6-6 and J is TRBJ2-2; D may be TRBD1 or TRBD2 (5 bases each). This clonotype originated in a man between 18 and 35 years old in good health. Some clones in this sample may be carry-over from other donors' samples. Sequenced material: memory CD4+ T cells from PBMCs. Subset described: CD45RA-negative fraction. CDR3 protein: CASHRMNSGEHRGAVF. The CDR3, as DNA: TGTGCCAGCCACAGGATGAACTCGGGTGAGCACCGGGGAGCTGTTTTT.